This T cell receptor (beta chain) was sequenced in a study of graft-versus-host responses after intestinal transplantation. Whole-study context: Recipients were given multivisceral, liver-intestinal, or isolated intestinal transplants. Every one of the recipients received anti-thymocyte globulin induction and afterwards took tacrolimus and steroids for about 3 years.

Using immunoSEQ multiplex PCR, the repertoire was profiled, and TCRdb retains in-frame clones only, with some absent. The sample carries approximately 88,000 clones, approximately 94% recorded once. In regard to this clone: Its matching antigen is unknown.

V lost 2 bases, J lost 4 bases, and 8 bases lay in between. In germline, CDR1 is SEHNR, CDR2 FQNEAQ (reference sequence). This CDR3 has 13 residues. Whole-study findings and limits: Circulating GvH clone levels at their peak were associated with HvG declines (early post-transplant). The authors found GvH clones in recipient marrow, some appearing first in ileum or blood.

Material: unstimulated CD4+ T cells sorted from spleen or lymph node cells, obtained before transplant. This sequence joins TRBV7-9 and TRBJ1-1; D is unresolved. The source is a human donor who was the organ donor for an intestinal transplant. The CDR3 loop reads CASSLQEGTEAFF. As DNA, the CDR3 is TGTGCCAGCAGCTTACAGGAGGGCACTGAAGCTTTCTTT.